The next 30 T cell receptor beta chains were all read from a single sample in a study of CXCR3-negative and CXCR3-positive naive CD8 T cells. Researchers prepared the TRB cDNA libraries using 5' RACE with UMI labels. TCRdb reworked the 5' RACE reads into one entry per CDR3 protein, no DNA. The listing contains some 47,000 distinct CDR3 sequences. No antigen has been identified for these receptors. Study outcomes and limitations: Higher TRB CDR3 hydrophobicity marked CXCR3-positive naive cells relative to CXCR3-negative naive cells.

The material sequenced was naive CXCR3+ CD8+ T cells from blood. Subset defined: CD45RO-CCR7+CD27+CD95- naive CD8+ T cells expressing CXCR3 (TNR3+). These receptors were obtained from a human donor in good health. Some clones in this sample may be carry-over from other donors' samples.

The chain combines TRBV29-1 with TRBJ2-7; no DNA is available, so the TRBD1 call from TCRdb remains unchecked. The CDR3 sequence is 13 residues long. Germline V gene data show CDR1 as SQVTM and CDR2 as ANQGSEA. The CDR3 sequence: CSVERTGPNEQYF.

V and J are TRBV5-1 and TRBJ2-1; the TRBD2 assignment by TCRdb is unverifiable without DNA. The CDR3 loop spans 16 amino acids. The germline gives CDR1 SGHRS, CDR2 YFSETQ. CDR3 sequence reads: CASSLAPAGGPDEQFF.

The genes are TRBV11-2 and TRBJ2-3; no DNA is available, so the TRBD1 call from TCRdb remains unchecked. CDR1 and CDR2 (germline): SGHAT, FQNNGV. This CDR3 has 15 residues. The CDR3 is CASRILGGAGDTQYF.

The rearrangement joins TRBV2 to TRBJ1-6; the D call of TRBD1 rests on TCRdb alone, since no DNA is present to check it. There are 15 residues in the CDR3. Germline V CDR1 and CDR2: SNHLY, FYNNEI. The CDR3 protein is CASRTGFGLNSPLHF.

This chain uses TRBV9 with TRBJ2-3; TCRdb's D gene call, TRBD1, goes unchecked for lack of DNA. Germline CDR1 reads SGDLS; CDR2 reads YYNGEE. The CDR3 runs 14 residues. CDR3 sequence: CASSAEGRPDTQYF.

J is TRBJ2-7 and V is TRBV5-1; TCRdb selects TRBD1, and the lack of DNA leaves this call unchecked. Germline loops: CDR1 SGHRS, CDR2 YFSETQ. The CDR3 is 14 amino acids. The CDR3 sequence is CASNPAPSYYEQYF.

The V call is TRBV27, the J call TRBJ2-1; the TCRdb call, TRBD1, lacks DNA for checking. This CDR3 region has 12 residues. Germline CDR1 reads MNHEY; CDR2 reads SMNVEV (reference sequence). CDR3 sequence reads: CASSEWGNEQFF.

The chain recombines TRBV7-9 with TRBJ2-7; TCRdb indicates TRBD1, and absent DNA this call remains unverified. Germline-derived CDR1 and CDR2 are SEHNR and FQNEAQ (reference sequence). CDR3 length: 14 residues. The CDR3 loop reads CASSAGTGAREQYF.

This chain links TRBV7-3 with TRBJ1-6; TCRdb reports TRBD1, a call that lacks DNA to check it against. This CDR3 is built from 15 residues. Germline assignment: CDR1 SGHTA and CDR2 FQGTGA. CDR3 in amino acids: CASSLLSGPGSPLHF. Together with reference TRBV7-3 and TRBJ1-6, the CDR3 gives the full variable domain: GAGVSQTPSNKVTEKGKYVELRCDPISGHTALYWYRQSLGQGPEFLIYFQGTGAADDSGLPNDRFFAVRPEGSVSTLKIQRTERGDSAVYLCASSLLSGPGSPLHFGNGTRLTVT.

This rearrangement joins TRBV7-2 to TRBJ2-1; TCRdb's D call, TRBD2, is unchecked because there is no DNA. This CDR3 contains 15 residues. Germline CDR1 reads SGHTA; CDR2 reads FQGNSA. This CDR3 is CASSALGVADNEQFF.

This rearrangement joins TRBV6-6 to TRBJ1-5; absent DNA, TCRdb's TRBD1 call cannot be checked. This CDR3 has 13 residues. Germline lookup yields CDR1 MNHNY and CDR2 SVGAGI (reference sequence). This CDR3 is CGTGERGNQPQHF.

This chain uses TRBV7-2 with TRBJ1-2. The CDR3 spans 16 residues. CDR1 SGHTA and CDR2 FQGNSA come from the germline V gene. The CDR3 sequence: CAGTRGLGPMDYGYTF.

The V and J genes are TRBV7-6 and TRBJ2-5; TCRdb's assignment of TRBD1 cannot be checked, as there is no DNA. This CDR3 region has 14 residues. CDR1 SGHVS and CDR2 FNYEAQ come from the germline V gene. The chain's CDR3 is CASSLWGAGETQYF.

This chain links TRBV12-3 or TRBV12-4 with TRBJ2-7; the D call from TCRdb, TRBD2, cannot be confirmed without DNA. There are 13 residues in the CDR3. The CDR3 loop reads CASGSGGAYEQYF.

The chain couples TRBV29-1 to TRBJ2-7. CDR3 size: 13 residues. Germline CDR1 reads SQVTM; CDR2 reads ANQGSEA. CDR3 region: CSVLVAGSLEQYF.

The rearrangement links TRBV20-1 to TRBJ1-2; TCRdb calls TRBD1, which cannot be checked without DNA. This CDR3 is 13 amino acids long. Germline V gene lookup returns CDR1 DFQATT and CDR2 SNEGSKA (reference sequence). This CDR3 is CSARGGGGYGYTF.

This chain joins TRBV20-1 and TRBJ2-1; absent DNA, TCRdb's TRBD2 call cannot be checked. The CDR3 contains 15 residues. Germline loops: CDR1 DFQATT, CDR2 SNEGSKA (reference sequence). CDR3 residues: CSARDSGGAVNEQFF.

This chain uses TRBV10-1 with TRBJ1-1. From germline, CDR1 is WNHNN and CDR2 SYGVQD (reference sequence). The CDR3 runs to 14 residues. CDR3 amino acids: CASSDRLKDTEAFF.

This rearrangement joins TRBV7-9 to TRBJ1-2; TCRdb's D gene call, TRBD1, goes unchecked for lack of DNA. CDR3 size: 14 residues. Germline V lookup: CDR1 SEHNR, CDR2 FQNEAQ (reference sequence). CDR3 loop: CASSLRTGQSGYTF.

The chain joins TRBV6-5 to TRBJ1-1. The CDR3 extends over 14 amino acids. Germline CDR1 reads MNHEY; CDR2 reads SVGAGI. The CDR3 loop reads CASSYQGPLAEAFF.

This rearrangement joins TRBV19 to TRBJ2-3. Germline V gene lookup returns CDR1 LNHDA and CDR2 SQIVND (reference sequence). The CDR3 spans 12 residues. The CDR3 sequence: CASSIEADTQYF.

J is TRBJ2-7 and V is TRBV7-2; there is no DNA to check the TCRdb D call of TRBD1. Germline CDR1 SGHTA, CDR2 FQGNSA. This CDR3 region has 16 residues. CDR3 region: CASSFLDREISYEQYF.

The CDR3 loop is CASSPYRANTGELFF. The rearrangement uses TRBV11-3 and TRBJ2-2. Germline CDR1 and CDR2: SGHNT and YENEEA. The CDR3 sequence is 15 residues long.

CDR3 region: CASIIPGGGYTF. The chain carries TRBV2 and TRBJ1-2; TCRdb's D call of TRBD1 is untestable without DNA. CDR3 size: 12 residues. Germline assignment: CDR1 SNHLY and CDR2 FYNNEI. The full variable domain, rest sourced from reference TRBV2 and TRBJ1-2, is EPEVTQTPSHQVTQMGQEVILRCVPISNHLYFYWYRQILGQKVEFLVSFYNNEISEKSEIFDDQFSVERPDGSNFTLKIRSTKLEDSAMYFCASIIPGGGYTFGSGTRLTVV.

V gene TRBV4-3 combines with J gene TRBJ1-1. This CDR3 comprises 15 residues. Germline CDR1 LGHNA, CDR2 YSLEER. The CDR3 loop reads CASSQDWQGNTEAFF.

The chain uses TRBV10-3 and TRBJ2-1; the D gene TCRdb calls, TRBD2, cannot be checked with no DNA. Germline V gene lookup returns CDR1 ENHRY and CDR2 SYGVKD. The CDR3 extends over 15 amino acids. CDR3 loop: CAISPVGGGDNEQFF.

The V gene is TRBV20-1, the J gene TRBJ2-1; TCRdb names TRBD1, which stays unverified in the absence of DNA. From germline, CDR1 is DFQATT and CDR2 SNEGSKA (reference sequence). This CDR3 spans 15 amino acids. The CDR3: CSASPSPGSYNGQFF.

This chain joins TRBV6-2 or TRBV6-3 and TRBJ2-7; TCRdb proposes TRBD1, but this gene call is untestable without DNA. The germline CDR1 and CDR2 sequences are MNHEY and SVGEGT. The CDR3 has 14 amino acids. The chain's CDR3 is CASSYGAESSEQYF.

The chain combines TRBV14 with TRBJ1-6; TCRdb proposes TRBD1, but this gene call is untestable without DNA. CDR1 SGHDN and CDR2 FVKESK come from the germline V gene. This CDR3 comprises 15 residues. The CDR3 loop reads CASSPEGATYSPLHF.

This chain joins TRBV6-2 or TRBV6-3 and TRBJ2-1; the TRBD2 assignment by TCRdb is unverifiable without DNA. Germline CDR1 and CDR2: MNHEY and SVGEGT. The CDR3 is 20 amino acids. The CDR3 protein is CASRGRGTSGPSSTRDEQFF.